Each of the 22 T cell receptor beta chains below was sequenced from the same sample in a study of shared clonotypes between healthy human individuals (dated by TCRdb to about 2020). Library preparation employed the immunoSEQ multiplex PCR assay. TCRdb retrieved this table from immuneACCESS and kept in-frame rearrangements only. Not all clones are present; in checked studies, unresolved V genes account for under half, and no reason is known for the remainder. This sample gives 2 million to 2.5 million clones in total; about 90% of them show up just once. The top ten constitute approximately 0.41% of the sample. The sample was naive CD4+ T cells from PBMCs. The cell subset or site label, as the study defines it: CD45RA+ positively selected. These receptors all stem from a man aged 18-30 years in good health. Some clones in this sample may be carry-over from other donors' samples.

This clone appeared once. The CDR3 here is CASSPVLPQETQYF. The CDR3 DNA follows: TGTGCCAGCTCACCGGTACTTCCCCAAGAGACCCAGTACTTC. The rearrangement joins TRBV18 to TRBJ2-5; D remains ambiguous. The germline V and J ends were trimmed by 3 bases and 1 base, with 9 bases remaining between them. Germline CDR1 and CDR2: KGHSH and LQKENI. The CDR3 contains 14 residues.

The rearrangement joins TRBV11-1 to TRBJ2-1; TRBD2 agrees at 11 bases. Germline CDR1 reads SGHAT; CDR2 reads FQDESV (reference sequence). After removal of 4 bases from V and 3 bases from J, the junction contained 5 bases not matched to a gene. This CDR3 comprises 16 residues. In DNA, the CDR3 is TGTGCCAGCAGCTCTTCCCTAGCGGGGGGCTACAATGAGCAGTTCTTC. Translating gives CASSSSLAGGYNEQFF.

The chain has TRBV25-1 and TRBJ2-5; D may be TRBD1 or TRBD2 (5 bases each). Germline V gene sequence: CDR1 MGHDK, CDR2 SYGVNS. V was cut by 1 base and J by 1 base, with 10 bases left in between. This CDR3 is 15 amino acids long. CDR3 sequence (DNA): TGTGCCAGCAGTGAATTTAGGGACGGCCAAGAGACCCAGTACTTC. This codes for CASSEFRDGQETQYF. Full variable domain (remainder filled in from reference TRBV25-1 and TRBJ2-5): EADIYQTPRYLVIGTGKKITLECSQTMGHDKMYWYQQDPGMELHLIHYSYGVNSTEKGDLSSESTVSRIRTEHFPLTLESARPSHTSQYLCASSEFRDGQETQYFGPGTRLLVL.

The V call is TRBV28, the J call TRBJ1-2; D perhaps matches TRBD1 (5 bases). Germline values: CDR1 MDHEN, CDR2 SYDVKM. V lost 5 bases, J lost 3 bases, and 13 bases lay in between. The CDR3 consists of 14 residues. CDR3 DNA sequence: TGTGCCAGCAGTCCTCTCGGGGCACACTATGGCTACACCTTC. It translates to CASSPLGAHYGYTF.

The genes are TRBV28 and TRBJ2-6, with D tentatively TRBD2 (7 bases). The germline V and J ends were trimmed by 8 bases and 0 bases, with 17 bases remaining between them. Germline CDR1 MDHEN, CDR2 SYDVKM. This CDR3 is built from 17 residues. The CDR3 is CASGSGGRSSGANVLTF. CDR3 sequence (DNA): TGTGCCAGCGGCTCGGGGGGCAGGAGCTCTGGGGCCAACGTCCTGACTTTC. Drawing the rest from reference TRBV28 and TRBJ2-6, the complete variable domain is DVKVTQSSRYLVKRTGEKVFLECVQDMDHENMFWYRQDPGLGLRLIYFSYDVKMKEKGDIPEGYSVSREKKERFSLILESASTNQTSMYLCASGSGGRSSGANVLTFGAGSRLTVL.

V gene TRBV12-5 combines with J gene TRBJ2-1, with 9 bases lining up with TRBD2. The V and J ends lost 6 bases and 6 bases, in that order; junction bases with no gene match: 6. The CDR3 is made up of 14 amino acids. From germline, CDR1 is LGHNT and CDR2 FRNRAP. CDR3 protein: CASGLAGKVNEQFF. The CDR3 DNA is TGTGCTAGTGGCCTAGCGGGAAAGGTCAATGAGCAGTTCTTC.

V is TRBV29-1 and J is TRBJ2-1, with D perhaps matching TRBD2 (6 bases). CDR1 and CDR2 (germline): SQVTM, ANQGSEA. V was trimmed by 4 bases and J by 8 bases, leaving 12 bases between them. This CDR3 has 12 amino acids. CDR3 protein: CSVVLARDEQFF. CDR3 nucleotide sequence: TGCAGCGTTGTACTAGCTCGGGATGAGCAGTTCTTC.

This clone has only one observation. CDR3 amino acids: CASSSNTGLASSYEQYF. In DNA, the CDR3 is TGTGCCAGTAGTTCCAACACGGGACTAGCGAGCTCCTACGAGCAGTACTTC. V is TRBV19 and J is TRBJ2-7, with TRBD2 identical over 10 bases. J gave up 0 bases and V 5 bases, and 10 bases lay outside the gene matches. The CDR3 has 17 residues. CDR1 LNHDA and CDR2 SQIVND come from the germline V gene (reference sequence).

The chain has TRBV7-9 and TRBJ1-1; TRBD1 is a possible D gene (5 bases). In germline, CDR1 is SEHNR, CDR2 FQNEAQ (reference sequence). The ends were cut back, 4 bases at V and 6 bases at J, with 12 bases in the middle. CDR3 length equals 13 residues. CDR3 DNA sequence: TGTGCCAGCAGCTCCCAGGGTGGGTCTGAAGCTTTCTTT. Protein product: CASSSQGGSEAFF.

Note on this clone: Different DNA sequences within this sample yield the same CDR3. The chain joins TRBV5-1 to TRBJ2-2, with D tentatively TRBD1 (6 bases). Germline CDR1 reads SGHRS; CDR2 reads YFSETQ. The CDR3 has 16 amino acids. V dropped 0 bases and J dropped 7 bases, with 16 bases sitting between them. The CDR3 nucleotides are TGCGCCAGCAGCTTGGCCGGCCAGGGGACGAGCGGGGAGCTGTTTTTT. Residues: CASSLAGQGTSGELFF.

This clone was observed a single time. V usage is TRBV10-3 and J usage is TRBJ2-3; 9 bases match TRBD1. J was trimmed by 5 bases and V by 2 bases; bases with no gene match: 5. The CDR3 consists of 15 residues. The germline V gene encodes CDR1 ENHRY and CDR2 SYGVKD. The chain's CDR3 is CAISEGTGRGDTQYF. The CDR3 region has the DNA TGTGCCATCAGTGAGGGGACAGGGAGAGGAGATACGCAGTATTTT.

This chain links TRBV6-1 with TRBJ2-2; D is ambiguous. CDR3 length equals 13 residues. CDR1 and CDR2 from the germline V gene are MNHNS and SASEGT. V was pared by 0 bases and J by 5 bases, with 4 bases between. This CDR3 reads CASSEAVTGELFF. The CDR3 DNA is TGTGCCAGCAGTGAAGCTGTTACCGGGGAGCTGTTTTTT.

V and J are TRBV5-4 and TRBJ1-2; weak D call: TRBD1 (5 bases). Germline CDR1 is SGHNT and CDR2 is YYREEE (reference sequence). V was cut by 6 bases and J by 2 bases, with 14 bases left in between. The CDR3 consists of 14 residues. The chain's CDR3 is CASTDGGKNYGYTF. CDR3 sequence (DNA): TGTGCCAGCACCGACGGGGGGAAGAACTATGGCTACACCTTC.

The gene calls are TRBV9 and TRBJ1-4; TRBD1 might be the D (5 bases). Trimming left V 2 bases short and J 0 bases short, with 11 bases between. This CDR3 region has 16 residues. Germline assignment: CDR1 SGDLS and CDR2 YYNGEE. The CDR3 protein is CASSVAGGATNEKLFF. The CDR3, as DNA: TGTGCCAGCAGCGTCGCTGGGGGGGCAACTAATGAAAAACTGTTTTTT.

For the CDR3, the DNA is TGTGCCAGCAGTGAAGGGGACACCGGGAGCGAGCAGTACTTC. Translating it yields CASSEGDTGSEQYF. The chain is built from TRBV6-1 and TRBJ2-7; D is tentatively TRBD1 or TRBD2 (6 bases each). CDR3 size: 14 residues. The germline CDR1 and CDR2 sequences are MNHNS and SASEGT. The V end lost 1 base, the J end lost 6 bases, and 13 bases lay between the germline ends.

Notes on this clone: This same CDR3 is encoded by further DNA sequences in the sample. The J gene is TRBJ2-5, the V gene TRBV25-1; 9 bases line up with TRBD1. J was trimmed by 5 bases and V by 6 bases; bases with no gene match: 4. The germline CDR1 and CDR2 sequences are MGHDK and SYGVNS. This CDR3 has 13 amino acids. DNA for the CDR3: TGTGCCAGCAGACAGGGGGCGTTGGAGACCCAGTACTTC. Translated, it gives CASRQGALETQYF.

CDR3 nucleotides: TGCGCCAGCAGCCAACAGGGTACGGGGGCCAACGTCCTGACTTTC. This translates into CASSQQGTGANVLTF. J is TRBJ2-6 and V is TRBV4-1; perhaps TRBD1 as D (5 bases). The CDR3 is 15 residues long. V lost 2 bases, J lost 4 bases, and 9 bases lay in between. Germline V gene data show CDR1 as MGHRA and CDR2 as YSYEKL.

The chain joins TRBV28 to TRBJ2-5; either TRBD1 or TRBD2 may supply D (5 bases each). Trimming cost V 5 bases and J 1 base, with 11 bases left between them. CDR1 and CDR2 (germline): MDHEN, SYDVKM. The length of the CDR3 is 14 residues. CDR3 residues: CASSNPGPQETQYF. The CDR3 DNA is TGTGCCAGCAGTAACCCGGGACCCCAAGAGACCCAGTACTTC.

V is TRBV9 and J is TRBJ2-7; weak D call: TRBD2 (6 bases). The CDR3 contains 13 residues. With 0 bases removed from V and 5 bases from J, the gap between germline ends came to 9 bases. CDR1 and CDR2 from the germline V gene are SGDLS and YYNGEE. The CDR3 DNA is TGTGCCAGCAGCGTAGGGGGACTGCACGAGCAGTACTTC. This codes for CASSVGGLHEQYF.

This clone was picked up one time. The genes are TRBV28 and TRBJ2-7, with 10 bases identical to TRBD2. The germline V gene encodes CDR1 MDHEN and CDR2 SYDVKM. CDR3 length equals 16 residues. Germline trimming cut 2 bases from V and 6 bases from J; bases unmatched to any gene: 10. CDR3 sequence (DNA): TGTGCCAGCAGTTTAGGGGCCCCTAGCGGGAGAACCGAGCAGTACTTC. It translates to CASSLGAPSGRTEQYF. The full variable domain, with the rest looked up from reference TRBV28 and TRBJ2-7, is DVKVTQSSRYLVKRTGEKVFLECVQDMDHENMFWYRQDPGLGLRLIYFSYDVKMKEKGDIPEGYSVSREKKERFSLILESASTNQTSMYLCASSLGAPSGRTEQYFGPGTRLTVT.

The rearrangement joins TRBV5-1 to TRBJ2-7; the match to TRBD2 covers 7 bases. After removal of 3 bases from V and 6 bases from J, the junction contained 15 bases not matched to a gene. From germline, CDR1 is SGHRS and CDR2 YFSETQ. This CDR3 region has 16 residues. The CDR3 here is CASSSTTGLPGLEQYF. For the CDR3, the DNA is TGCGCCAGCAGCTCAACCACGGGACTACCAGGTCTCGAGCAGTACTTC.

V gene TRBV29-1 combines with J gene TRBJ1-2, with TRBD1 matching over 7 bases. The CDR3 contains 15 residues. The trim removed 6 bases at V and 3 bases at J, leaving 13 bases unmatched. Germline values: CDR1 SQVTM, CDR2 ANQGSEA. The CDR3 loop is CSVHRQGSMDYGYTF. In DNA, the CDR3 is TGCAGCGTCCATCGACAGGGCTCCATGGACTATGGCTACACCTTC.